This T cell receptor (beta chain) comes out of a study of neurological immune-mediated disorders. Study information: A relapsing-remitting course was seen in most of the 34 multiple sclerosis patients and a secondary progressive course in 3.

The V gene's germline CDR1 is SQVTM and CDR2 ANQGSEA. Unmatched junction bases numbered 7, after V lost 5 bases and J lost 5 bases. CDR3 size: 13 residues. Time point given: longitudinal time-point 2. Study-wide points: Private repertoires in all groups were suggested, as expanded clones shared no CDR3 amino acid sequences across subjects. When grouped phylogenetically, the repertoires of 18 of the 34 multiple sclerosis patients fell together in one related-CDR3 cluster, which is a possible signature.

5'RACE generated cDNA with 10-nucleotide random UMIs. TCRdb reprocessed the 5' RACE reads via MiXCR and lists one record per CDR3 protein. The sample lists 65,000 to 85,000 distinct CDR3 sequences; more than 5% were seen once. The table lists this clonotype with a few counts. Its antigen remains unknown. The receptor was derived from a woman in her sixties with multiple sclerosis. Specimen: PBMCs. This chain connects TRBV29-1 to TRBJ1-1; 8 positions match TRBD1. This chain's CDR3 is CSVLGQGQTEAFF. Written as DNA, the CDR3 is TGCAGCGTTCTAGGACAGGGACAGACTGAAGCTTTCTTT. Complete variable domain (other parts from reference TRBV29-1 and TRBJ1-1): SAVISQKPSRDICQRGTSLTIQCQVDSQVTMMFWYRQQPGQSLTLIATANQGSEATYESGFVIDKFPISRPNLTFSTLTVSNMSPEDSSIYLCSVLGQGQTEAFFGQGTRLTVV.